These 24 T cell receptor beta chains originate from one sample sequenced in a study of blood T cell repertoires in COVID-19. TCRdb's table, derived via immunoSEQ multiplex PCR, lists solely in-frame clones and lacks some. This repertoire shows around 140,000 clones, 80% to 90% found once; its top ten account for roughly 35%. Sequencing was done on a sample of peripheral blood. The receptor source for this set is a man aged 50 to 60 who had recovered from COVID-19.

This clone is a singleton in its sample. The chain recombines TRBV5-4 with TRBJ2-1, with D perhaps matching TRBD2 (7 bases). V was cut by 1 base and J by 7 bases, with 12 bases left in between. Germline V CDR1 and CDR2: SGHNT, YYREEE (reference sequence). This CDR3 is built from 14 residues. CDR3 nucleotide sequence: TGTGCCAGCAGCTTGTGGGGGGGGCCGAATGAGCAGTTCTTC. This translates into CASSLWGGPNEQFF.

The gene calls are TRBV27 and TRBJ2-5; 7 bases match TRBD1. CDR3 length equals 15 residues. Germline loops: CDR1 MNHEY, CDR2 SMNVEV (reference sequence). J was trimmed by 2 bases and V by 4 bases; bases with no gene match: 7. This chain's CDR3 is CASSYTGAPQETQYF. Written as DNA, the CDR3 is TGTGCCAGCAGTTATACAGGGGCTCCACAAGAGACCCAGTACTTC.

This chain joins TRBV2 and TRBJ2-3; 11 nucleotides agree with TRBD2. CDR1 and CDR2 (germline): SNHLY, FYNNEI. The ends lost 8 bases at V and 4 bases at J; junction bases unmatched: 8. The CDR3 consists of 15 residues. As DNA, the CDR3 is TGTGCCAGCGGGACGGGACTAGCGGACCCAGATACGCAGTATTTT. Its translation is CASGTGLADPDTQYF. The full variable domain, its missing parts supplied by reference TRBV2 and TRBJ2-3, is EPEVTQTPSHQVTQMGQEVILRCVPISNHLYFYWYRQILGQKVEFLVSFYNNEISEKSEIFDDQFSVERPDGSNFTLKIRSTKLEDSAMYFCASGTGLADPDTQYFGPGTRLTVL.

V gene TRBV4-3 combines with J gene TRBJ2-2, with D maybe TRBD2 (6 bases). The CDR3 is 16 residues long. The V end lost 1 base, the J end lost 5 bases, and 14 bases lay between the germline ends. Germline values: CDR1 LGHNA, CDR2 YSLEER. CDR3 sequence: CASSQGRATGTGELFF. The CDR3 DNA is TGCGCCAGCAGCCAAGGGAGGGCTACGGGGACCGGGGAGCTGTTTTTT.

The chain uses TRBV19 and TRBJ1-4; TRBD1 matches at 7 bases. With 5 bases clipped from V and 0 bases from J, the junction kept 6 bases outside the gene matches. This CDR3 is 16 amino acids long. CDR1 and CDR2 from the germline V gene are LNHDA and SQIVND (reference sequence). CDR3 protein: CASSSGQAATNEKLFF. The CDR3 coding sequence is TGTGCCAGTAGTTCAGGACAGGCTGCAACTAATGAAAAACTGTTTTTT.

V and J are TRBV10-1 and TRBJ2-3; 8 bases line up with TRBD2. J gave up 4 bases and V 2 bases, and 2 bases lay outside the gene matches. Germline lookup yields CDR1 WNHNN and CDR2 SYGVQD (reference sequence). This CDR3 is 14 amino acids long. CDR3 bases: TGCGCCAGCAGTGAGACTAGCGGTCCAGATACGCAGTATTTT. It codes for CASSETSGPDTQYF.

The rearrangement uses TRBV11-3 and TRBJ2-5; no clear D gene. CDR3 length equals 13 residues. CDR1 SGHNT and CDR2 YENEEA come from the germline V gene. V dropped 0 bases and J dropped 9 bases, with 11 bases sitting between them. CDR3 residues: CASSLDRVSSQYF. The CDR3 DNA reads TGTGCCAGCAGCTTAGATCGGGTCAGCTCCCAGTACTTC.

CDR3 DNA sequence: TGTGCCAGCGGGCTCAATATGGTCCTAGCGGGGAGGATGGAGACCCAGTACTTC. Translating it yields CASGLNMVLAGRMETQYF. This sequence joins TRBV2 and TRBJ2-5, with TRBD2 identical over 9 bases. J was trimmed by 5 bases and V by 8 bases; bases with no gene match: 21. Germline V gene data show CDR1 as SNHLY and CDR2 as FYNNEI. CDR3 length: 18 residues.

This clone was detected once. The V gene is TRBV19, the J gene TRBJ2-1; 8 bases map to TRBD2. Germline V CDR1 and CDR2: LNHDA, SQIVND (reference sequence). The CDR3 runs to 16 residues. With 6 bases clipped from V and 4 bases from J, the junction kept 11 bases outside the gene matches. CDR3 sequence: CASSVGGALGYNEQFF. The CDR3, as DNA: TGTGCCAGTAGCGTCGGGGGGGCCTTGGGATACAATGAGCAGTTCTTC.

This chain links TRBV5-1 with TRBJ1-3, with D unresolved. V was cut by 0 bases and J by 2 bases, with 12 bases left in between. The length of the CDR3 is 16 residues. The germline CDR1 and CDR2 sequences are SGHRS and YFSETQ. This CDR3 is CASSLAVGVPGNTIYF. CDR3 nucleotide sequence: TGCGCCAGCAGCTTGGCCGTCGGGGTTCCTGGAAACACCATATATTTT.

The rearrangement joins TRBV11-3 to TRBJ2-7, with 7 bases matching TRBD1. The CDR3 covers 15 residues. J gave up 5 bases and V 3 bases, and 10 bases lay outside the gene matches. Germline V lookup: CDR1 SGHNT, CDR2 YENEEA. CDR3 nucleotides: TGTGCCAGCAGCTTTAGGGCAGGGGGAGCGCACGAGCAGTACTTC. Translated, it gives CASSFRAGGAHEQYF.

The genes are TRBV27 and TRBJ1-2, with 7 bases aligning to TRBD1. In germline, CDR1 is MNHEY, CDR2 SMNVEV (reference sequence). The CDR3 runs 13 residues. The ends lost 5 bases at V and 8 bases at J; junction bases unmatched: 8. The CDR3 DNA follows: TGTGCCAGCAGTACACCACAGGGGCTCGGCTACACCTTC. This translates into CASSTPQGLGYTF.

V usage is TRBV30 and J usage is TRBJ2-1; possibly TRBD1 for D (5 bases). This CDR3 contains 15 residues. Germline assignment: CDR1 GTSNPN and CDR2 SVGIG (reference sequence). Trimming removed 4 bases at V and 3 bases at J, with 16 bases between. CDR3 coding DNA: TGTGCCTGGAAGACTCAGGGCTTCGGCTACAATGAGCAGTTCTTC. Its translation: CAWKTQGFGYNEQFF.

The V call is TRBV19, the J call TRBJ2-2; 7 nucleotides line up with TRBD2. This CDR3 contains 15 residues. CDR1 and CDR2 (germline): LNHDA, SQIVND (reference sequence). The junction had 2 bases not matched to a gene; V was cut back by 1 base and J by 3 bases. The DNA for the CDR3 is TGTGCCAGTAGTATAGGACGGGGGGACACCGGGGAGCTGTTTTTT. Protein sequence: CASSIGRGDTGELFF.

The chain carries TRBV18 and TRBJ1-1, with 7 bases identical to TRBD1. CDR1 and CDR2 (germline): KGHSH, LQKENI. The V and J ends lost 4 bases and 1 base, in that order; junction bases with no gene match: 15. There are 18 residues in the CDR3. CDR3: CASSLAPTRTGKNTEAFF. DNA for the CDR3: TGTGCCAGCTCACTCGCCCCAACCCGGACAGGAAAGAACACTGAAGCTTTCTTT.

The chain has TRBV9 and TRBJ2-7; 12 bases fit TRBD1. Germline assignment: CDR1 SGDLS and CDR2 YYNGEE. Losses at the gene ends were 3 bases for V and 3 bases for J; bases not matched to a gene: 4. This CDR3 comprises 15 residues. CDR3 amino acids: CASSAGTGGFYEQYF. The CDR3 nucleotides are TGTGCCAGCAGCGCTGGGACAGGGGGCTTCTACGAGCAGTACTTC.

This clone was counted a few times. The rearrangement joins TRBV4-2 to TRBJ2-1; D remains unclear. Germline lookup yields CDR1 LGHNA and CDR2 YNFKEQ. This CDR3 contains 15 residues. V dropped 1 base and J dropped 0 bases, with 7 bases sitting between them. The CDR3 reads CASSQVTSSYNEQFF. The CDR3 DNA is TGTGCCAGCAGCCAAGTTACAAGCTCCTACAATGAGCAGTTCTTC.

The chain employs TRBV2 and TRBJ2-7; 12 bases fit TRBD2. CDR3 length equals 14 residues. V lost 5 bases, J lost 6 bases, and 5 bases stayed unmatched. Germline V lookup: CDR1 SNHLY, CDR2 FYNNEI. CDR3 in DNA: TGTGCCAGCAGTATACTAGCGGGGGGTTTCGAGCAGTACTTC. This codes for CASSILAGGFEQYF.

The chain couples TRBV6-4 to TRBJ2-1, with TRBD1 identical over 11 bases. Germline V CDR1 and CDR2: MRHNA, SNTAGT. With 2 bases clipped from V and 4 bases from J, the junction kept 7 bases outside the gene matches. This CDR3 spans 17 amino acids. The CDR3 protein is CASSDGAGTGGYNEQFF. For the CDR3, the DNA is TGTGCCAGCAGTGACGGAGCCGGGACAGGGGGTTACAATGAGCAGTTCTTC.

The V gene is TRBV7-9, the J gene TRBJ1-1; D is possibly TRBD1 (6 bases). V lost 3 bases to trimming and J lost 0 bases, with 11 bases between them. The CDR3 runs 15 residues. Germline V gene data show CDR1 as SEHNR and CDR2 as FQNEAQ (reference sequence). The CDR3 DNA follows: TGTGCCAGCAGCTTCGGAACAGGGATGAACACTGAAGCTTTCTTT. Encoded protein: CASSFGTGMNTEAFF.

Only one count was recorded for this clone. The genes are TRBV5-6 and TRBJ2-3; 12 nucleotides line up with TRBD2. V was clipped by 3 bases and J by 6 bases; unmatched bases: 5. Per germline, CDR1 SGHDT and CDR2 YYEEEE. The CDR3 totals 15 residues. The CDR3 DNA reads as TGTGCCAGCAGCTCGACTAGCGGGGGTTGGGATACGCAGTATTTT. Its protein is CASSSTSGGWDTQYF.

V usage is TRBV9 and J usage is TRBJ1-5; TRBD1 matches 7 bases. Unmatched junction bases numbered 3, after V lost 0 bases and J lost 6 bases. The CDR3 loop spans 14 amino acids. Germline lookup yields CDR1 SGDLS and CDR2 YYNGEE. The CDR3 sequence is CASSVGQGFQPQHF. As DNA, the CDR3 is TGTGCCAGCAGCGTAGGACAGGGTTTTCAGCCCCAGCATTTT.

The chain links TRBV20-1 to TRBJ1-3; 9 bases fit TRBD1. V lost 3 bases, J lost 3 bases, and 9 bases stayed unmatched. CDR3 length: 16 residues. CDR1 is DFQATT, CDR2 SNEGSKA, per germline (reference sequence). CDR3 DNA sequence: TGCAGTGCTAGTCCCCCCGGGACAGGGTATGGAAACACCATATATTTT. Translated, it gives CSASPPGTGYGNTIYF.

The rearrangement joins TRBV5-4 to TRBJ2-3, with TRBD1 matching 9 bases. V lost 6 bases to trimming and J lost 0 bases; unmatched junction nucleotides: 11. Germline-derived CDR1 and CDR2 are SGHNT and YYREEE (reference sequence). The CDR3 loop spans 17 amino acids. The chain's CDR3 is CASMKWTGATSTDTQYF. As DNA, the CDR3 is TGTGCCAGCATGAAGTGGACAGGGGCAACTAGCACAGATACGCAGTATTTT.